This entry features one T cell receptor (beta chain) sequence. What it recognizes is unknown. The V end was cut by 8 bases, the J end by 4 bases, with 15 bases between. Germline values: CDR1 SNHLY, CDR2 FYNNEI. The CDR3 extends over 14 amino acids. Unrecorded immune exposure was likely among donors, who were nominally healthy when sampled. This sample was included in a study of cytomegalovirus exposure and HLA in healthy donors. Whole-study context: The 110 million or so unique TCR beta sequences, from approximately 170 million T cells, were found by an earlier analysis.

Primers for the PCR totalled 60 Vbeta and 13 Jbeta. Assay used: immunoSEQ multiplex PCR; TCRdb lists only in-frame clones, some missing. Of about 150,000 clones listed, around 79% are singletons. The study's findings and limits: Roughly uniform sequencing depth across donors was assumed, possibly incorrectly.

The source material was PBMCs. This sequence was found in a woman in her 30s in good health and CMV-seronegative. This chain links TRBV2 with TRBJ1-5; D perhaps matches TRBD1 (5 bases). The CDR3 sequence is CASGGWGRNQPQHF. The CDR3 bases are TGTGCCAGCGGAGGGTGGGGGAGAAATCAGCCCCAGCATTTT.